What follows describes a single T cell receptor beta chain. Its antigen is unknown. Brentuximab vedotin exposure varied, and every patient relapsed after autologous stem cell transplantation. Germline-derived CDR1 and CDR2 are MNHEY and SMNVEV (reference sequence). Trimming removed 2 bases from V and 7 bases from J; junction bases left unmatched: 4. CDR3 size: 13 residues. The sample originates from a study of PD-1 blockade in classical Hodgkin lymphoma. Points from the study as a whole: Repertoires differed for reasons still undefined, possibly disease activity or prior therapy.

Sequencing was performed with immunoSEQ multiplex PCR; in TCRdb, only in-frame clones are kept and a portion is missing. The sample has approximately 160,000 clones, 78% seen once. The chain combines TRBV27 with TRBJ1-2; 7 bases are a match to TRBD1. The receptor's source is a human donor with classical Hodgkin lymphoma. Sequencing used peripheral blood mononuclear cells (PBMCs), obtained before the second cycle of nivolumab. CDR3 amino acids: CASSLGDRVGYTF. The CDR3 DNA sequence: TGTGCCAGCAGTTTAGGAGACAGGGTTGGCTACACCTTC.